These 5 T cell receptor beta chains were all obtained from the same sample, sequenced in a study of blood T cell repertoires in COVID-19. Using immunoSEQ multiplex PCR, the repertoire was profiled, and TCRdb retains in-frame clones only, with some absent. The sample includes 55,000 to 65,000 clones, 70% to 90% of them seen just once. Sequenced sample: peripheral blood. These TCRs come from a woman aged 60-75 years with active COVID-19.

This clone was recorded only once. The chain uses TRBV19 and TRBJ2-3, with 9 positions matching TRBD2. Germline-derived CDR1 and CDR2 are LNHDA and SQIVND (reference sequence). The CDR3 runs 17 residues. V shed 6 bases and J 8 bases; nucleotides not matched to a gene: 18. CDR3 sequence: CASRDLQRGATGVTQYF. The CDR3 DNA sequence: TGTGCCAGTAGGGACCTCCAGCGGGGGGCCACCGGGGTTACGCAGTATTTT.

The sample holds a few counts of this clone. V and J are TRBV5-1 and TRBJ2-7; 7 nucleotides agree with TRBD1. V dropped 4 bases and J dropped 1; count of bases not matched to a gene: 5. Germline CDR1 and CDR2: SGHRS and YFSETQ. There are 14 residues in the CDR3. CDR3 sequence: CASSEWTGSYEQYF. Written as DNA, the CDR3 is TGCGCCAGCAGCGAATGGACAGGTTCCTACGAGCAGTACTTC. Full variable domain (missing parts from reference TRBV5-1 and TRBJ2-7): KAGVTQTPRYLIKTRGQQVTLSCSPISGHRSVSWYQQTPGQGLQFLFEYFSETQRNKGNFPGRFSGRQFSNSRSEMNVSTLELGDSALYLCASSEWTGSYEQYFGPGTRLTVT.

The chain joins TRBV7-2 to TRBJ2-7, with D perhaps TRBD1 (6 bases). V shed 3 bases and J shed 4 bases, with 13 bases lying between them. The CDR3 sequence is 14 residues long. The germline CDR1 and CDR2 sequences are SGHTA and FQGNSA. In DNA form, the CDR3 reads TGTGCCAGCAGCTTTCTGGGACATACGTACGAGCAGTACTTC. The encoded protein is CASSFLGHTYEQYF.

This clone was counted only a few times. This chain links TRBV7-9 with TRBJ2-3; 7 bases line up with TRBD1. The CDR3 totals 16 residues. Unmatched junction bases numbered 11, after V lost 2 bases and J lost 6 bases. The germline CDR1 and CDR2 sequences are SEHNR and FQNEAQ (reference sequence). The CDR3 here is CASSLRAGGPWDTQYF. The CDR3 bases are TGTGCCAGCAGCTTAAGGGCAGGGGGACCTTGGGATACGCAGTATTTT.

The CDR3 spells CASSPGQEGKLFF. The CDR3 nucleotides are TGTGCCAGCTCACCAGGACAGGAAGGAAAACTGTTTTTT. This rearrangement joins TRBV18 to TRBJ1-4; the match to TRBD1 covers 7 bases. The trim removed 2 bases at V and 10 bases at J, leaving 4 bases unmatched. CDR3 length: 13 amino acids. Germline CDR1 KGHSH, CDR2 LQKENI.